This T cell receptor (beta chain) was sequenced during a study of early T cells in non-severe SARS-CoV-2 infection. Study-wide context: Whole-blood bulk RNA, unsorted, was sequenced, and chains were unpaired.

This clonotype was picked up many times. Researchers attached unique molecular identifiers to individual cDNA molecules. MiXCR was run by TCRdb on the 5' RACE reads, yielding one entry per CDR3 protein. Of roughly 33,000 distinct CDR3 sequences listed, around 5.8% are singletons. This clonotype was obtained from an adult who was a healthcare worker with PCR-confirmed SARS-CoV-2 infection or an uninfected control (not recorded which). Sequencing was done on a sample of whole blood.

The CDR3 region has the DNA TGTGCCAGCAGCAAATGGTCCCCGTTTGGGCTATCGCCGCGAGATACTGAAGCTTTCTTT. Amino acids: CASSKWSPFGLSPRDTEAFF. The rearrangement joins TRBV21-1 to TRBJ1-1; the table's D call, TRBD1, was not checked against the DNA. TRBV21-1 is a recognized pseudogene. The CDR3 spans 20 residues.